The 9 T cell receptor beta chains listed next were all sequenced from one sample in a study of shared clonotypes between healthy human individuals (dated by TCRdb to 2020 to 2021). Preparation of the library involved the immunoSEQ multiplex PCR assay. This is the immuneACCESS table as TCRdb keeps it, with only in-frame sequences that have V and J called. A part of the clones is gone; compared with another copy, unresolved V genes explain less than half, and the rest is unexplained. The sample data list 2 million to 2.5 million clones, and 85% to 95% of these were observed just once. The ten largest clones represent 0.37% of the sample. Sequencing was done on a sample of naive CD4+ T cells from PBMCs. The meaning of the sample's cell subset or site label: CD45RA+ positively selected. All receptors derive from a man aged 18 to 30 in good health. Some clones in this sample may be carry-over from other donors' samples.

This clone was seen just once. The V call is TRBV4-3, the J call TRBJ2-1; TRBD2 matches at 12 bases. Germline CDR1 reads LGHNA; CDR2 reads YSLEER. V dropped 5 bases and J dropped 6; count of bases not matched to a gene: 11. CDR3 size: 17 residues. The CDR3 DNA reads as TGCGCCAGCAGCTCCGACCTAGCGGGAGGGCCGTTCAATGAGCAGTTCTTC. Amino acid sequence: CASSSDLAGGPFNEQFF.

Notes on this clone: This sample also contains other DNA sequences that code for the same CDR3. This rearrangement joins TRBV7-9 to TRBJ2-6; D call uncertain. In germline, CDR1 is SEHNR, CDR2 FQNEAQ (reference sequence). The CDR3 is made up of 15 amino acids. Trimming stripped 1 base from V and 1 base from J, with 5 bases between. The chain's CDR3 is CASSLVGSGANVLTF. CDR3 in DNA: TGTGCCAGCAGCTTAGTTGGGTCTGGGGCCAACGTCCTGACTTTC. Looking up the rest from reference TRBV7-9 and TRBJ2-6 gives the full variable domain: DTGVSQNPRHKITKRGQNVTFRCDPISEHNRLYWYRQTLGQGPEFLTYFQNEAQLEKSRLLSDRFSAERPKGSFSTLEIQRTEQGDSAMYLCASSLVGSGANVLTFGAGSRLTVL.

This sequence joins TRBV6-6 and TRBJ1-1; D is unresolved. The CDR3 has 14 amino acids. CDR1 is MNHNY and CDR2 is SVGAGI in the germline V gene (reference sequence). V dropped 2 bases and J dropped 0 bases, with 7 bases sitting between them. The CDR3 loop reads CASSYGYLNTEAFF. The CDR3 DNA reads as TGTGCCAGCAGTTACGGGTATTTGAACACTGAAGCTTTCTTT.

The gene calls are TRBV28 and TRBJ2-7; possible D gene TRBD2, 7 bases. The V gene lost 5 bases and the J gene lost 1 base, with 21 bases spanning the gap. Per germline, CDR1 MDHEN and CDR2 SYDVKM. CDR3 length: 17 residues. In DNA form, the CDR3 reads TGTGCCAGCAGTGCTGTGGGGGGGCAGGTCGGGTCCTACGAGCAGTACTTC. It specifies CASSAVGGQVGSYEQYF.

The V and J genes are TRBV11-1 and TRBJ2-3; D not certain. The CDR3 consists of 14 residues. V lost 2 bases, J lost 0 bases, and 6 bases lay in between. CDR1 and CDR2 from the germline V gene are SGHAT and FQDESV (reference sequence). In DNA, the CDR3 is TGTGCCAGCAGCTTAAGGGCCAGCACAGATACGCAGTATTTT. This encodes CASSLRASTDTQYF. Looking up the rest from reference TRBV11-1 and TRBJ2-3 gives the full variable domain: EAEVAQSPRYKITEKSQAVAFWCDPISGHATLYWYRQILGQGPELLVQFQDESVVDDSQLPKDRFSAERLKGVDSTLKIQPAELGDSAMYLCASSLRASTDTQYFGPGTRLTVL.

As DNA, the CDR3 is TGCGCCAGCAGCTTGGCCGGGCGGGAGACGGGGGAGCAGTACTTC. This translates into CASSLAGRETGEQYF. The chain uses TRBV5-1 and TRBJ2-7; 7 bases align to TRBD2. Germline-derived CDR1 and CDR2 are SGHRS and YFSETQ. The CDR3 length is 15 residues. Trimming took 0 bases from V and 7 from J; bases not matched to a gene: 10. The whole variable domain, remainder taken from reference TRBV5-1 and TRBJ2-7, is KAGVTQTPRYLIKTRGQQVTLSCSPISGHRSVSWYQQTPGQGLQFLFEYFSETQRNKGNFPGRFSGRQFSNSRSEMNVSTLELGDSALYLCASSLAGRETGEQYFGPGTRLTVT.

This sequence joins TRBV5-1 and TRBJ2-7, with D tentatively TRBD1 or TRBD2 (5 bases each). The germline CDR1 and CDR2 sequences are SGHRS and YFSETQ. Trimming took 3 bases from V and 2 from J, leaving 15 bases between them. This CDR3 region has 15 residues. CDR3: CASSSGTGRAYEQYF. In DNA form, the CDR3 reads TGCGCCAGCAGCTCCGGGACCGGACGGGCCTACGAGCAGTACTTC.

The chain links TRBV19 to TRBJ1-2, with TRBD1 matching over 8 bases. The germline gives CDR1 LNHDA, CDR2 SQIVND (reference sequence). The CDR3 runs to 15 residues. Trimming took 4 bases from V and 4 from J; bases not matched to a gene: 8. The CDR3 DNA sequence: TGTGCCAGTAGTACCCCGCCAGGGGGCCTCTATGGCTACACCTTC. Its translation: CASSTPPGGLYGYTF.

The chain carries TRBV7-9 and TRBJ2-2, with 12 bases that match TRBD1. Germline V gene data show CDR1 as SEHNR and CDR2 as FQNEAQ (reference sequence). The CDR3 extends over 16 amino acids. The V segment lost 4 bases and the J segment 7 bases; nucleotides outside the gene matches: 7. For the CDR3, the DNA is TGTGCCAGCAGCTCCCCGGGACAGGGGGCTTTCGGGGAGCTGTTTTTT. Its protein is CASSSPGQGAFGELFF.